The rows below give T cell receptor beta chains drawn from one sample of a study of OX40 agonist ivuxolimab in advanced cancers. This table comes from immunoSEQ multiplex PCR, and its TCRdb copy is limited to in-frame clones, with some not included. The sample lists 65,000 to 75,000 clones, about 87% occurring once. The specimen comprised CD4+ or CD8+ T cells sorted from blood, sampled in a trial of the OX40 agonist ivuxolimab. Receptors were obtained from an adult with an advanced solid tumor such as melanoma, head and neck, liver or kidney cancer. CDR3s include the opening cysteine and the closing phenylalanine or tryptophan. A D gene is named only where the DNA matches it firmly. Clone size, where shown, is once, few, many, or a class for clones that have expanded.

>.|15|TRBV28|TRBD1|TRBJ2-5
CASSLTGGIGETQYF
TGTGCCAGCAGTTTGACAGGGGGCATCGGCGAGACCCAGTACTTC
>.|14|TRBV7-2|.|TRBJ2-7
CASSPGAGTYEQYF
TGTGCCAGCAGCCCTGGGGCAGGGACCTACGAGCAGTACTTC
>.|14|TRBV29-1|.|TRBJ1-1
CSVLEPQVNTEAFF
TGCAGCGTTCTCGAGCCGCAGGTCAACACTGAAGCTTTCTTT
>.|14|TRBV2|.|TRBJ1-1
CASPSGGSDTEAFF
TGTGCCAGTCCTTCTGGAGGGAGCGACACTGAAGCTTTCTTT
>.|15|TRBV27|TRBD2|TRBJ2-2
CASTHSGRGTGELFF
TGTGCCAGCACCCATAGCGGGAGGGGCACCGGGGAGCTGTTTTTT
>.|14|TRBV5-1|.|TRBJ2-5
CASSLPAGLKTQYF
TGCGCCAGCAGCTTGCCAGCAGGGTTAAAGACCCAGTACTTC
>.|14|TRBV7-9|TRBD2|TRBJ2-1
CASAISGRVDEQFF
TGTGCCAGTGCTATTAGCGGGAGGGTAGATGAGCAGTTCTTC
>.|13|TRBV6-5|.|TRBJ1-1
CASSSWGDTEAFF
TGTGCCAGCAGTTCTTGGGGGGACACTGAAGCTTTCTTT
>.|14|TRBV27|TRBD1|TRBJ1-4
CASSSRWDSGKLFF
TGTGCCAGCAGTTCACGTTGGGACAGTGGAAAACTGTTTTTT
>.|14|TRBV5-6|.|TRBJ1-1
CASSLEKGITEAFF
TGTGCCAGCAGCTTGGAAAAGGGAATCACTGAAGCTTTCTTT
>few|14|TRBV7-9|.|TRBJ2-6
CASSPDSGANVLTF
TGTGCCAGCAGCCCGGACTCTGGGGCCAACGTCCTGACTTTC
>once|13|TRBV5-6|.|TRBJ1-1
CASSWQENTEAFF
TGTGCCAGCAGCTGGCAGGAGAACACTGAAGCTTTCTTT
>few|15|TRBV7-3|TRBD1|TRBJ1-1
CASSLAPGQRTEAFF
TGTGCCAGCAGCTTAGCCCCGGGACAGAGGACTGAAGCTTTCTTT
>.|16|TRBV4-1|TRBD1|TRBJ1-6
CASSQEGTGRNSPLHF
TGCGCCAGCAGCCAAGAGGGGACAGGGCGGAATTCACCCCTCCACTTT
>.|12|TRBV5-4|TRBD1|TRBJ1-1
CASSQWGTGEFF
TGTGCCAGCAGCCAGTGGGGGACAGGGGAATTTTTT
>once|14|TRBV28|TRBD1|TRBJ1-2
CASSSGQGEGGYTF
TGTGCCAGCAGTTCAGGACAGGGGGAGGGCGGCTACACCTTC
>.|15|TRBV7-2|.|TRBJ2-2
CASSLGSQNTGELFF
TGTGCCAGCAGCTTGGGCAGCCAGAACACCGGGGAGCTGTTTTTT
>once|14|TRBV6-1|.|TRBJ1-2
CASSDLGANYGYTF
TGTGCCAGCAGTGATTTAGGAGCTAACTATGGCTACACCTTC
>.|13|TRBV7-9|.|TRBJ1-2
CASSPSLDYGYTF
TGTGCCAGCAGCCCATCCCTAGACTATGGCTACACCTTC
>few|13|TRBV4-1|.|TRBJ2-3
CASSPEYTDTQYF
TGCGCCAGCAGCCCGGAGTATACAGATACGCAGTATTTT
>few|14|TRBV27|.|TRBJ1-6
CASKGGTPSSPLHF
TGTGCCAGCAAGGGGGGGACACCTAGTTCACCCCTCCACTTT
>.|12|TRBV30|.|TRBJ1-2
CAWSVGVYGYTF
TGTGCCTGGAGTGTGGGCGTCTATGGCTACACCTTC
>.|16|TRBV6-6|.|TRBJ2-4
CASSYSTGLAKNIQYF
TGTGCCAGCAGTTACTCGACAGGACTAGCCAAAAACATTCAGTACTTC
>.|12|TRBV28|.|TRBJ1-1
CASTGGLTEAFF
TGTGCCAGCACCGGAGGTCTCACTGAAGCTTTCTTT
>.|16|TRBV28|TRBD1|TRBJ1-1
CASRSRGQGRSTEAFF
TGTGCCAGCAGGTCAAGAGGACAGGGGAGGAGCACTGAAGCTTTCTTT
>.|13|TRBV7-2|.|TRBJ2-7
CASSRGTAYEQYF
TGTGCCAGCAGCCGCGGGACAGCCTACGAGCAGTACTTC
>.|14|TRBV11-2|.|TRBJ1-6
CASSLMAGDSPLHF
TGTGCCAGCAGCTTAATGGCAGGAGACTCACCCCTCCACTTT
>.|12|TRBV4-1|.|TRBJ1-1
CASSQDLVKAFF
TGCGCCAGCAGCCAAGATCTTGTGAAAGCTTTCTTT
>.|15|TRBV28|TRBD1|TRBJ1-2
CASSLPRTGTYGYTF
TGTGCCAGCAGTTTACCCCGGACAGGAACTTATGGCTACACCTTC
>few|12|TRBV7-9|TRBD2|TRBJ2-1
CASSSKAGEQFF
TGTGCCAGCAGCTCCAAAGCGGGAGAGCAGTTCTTC
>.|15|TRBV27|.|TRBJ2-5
CASSVGGGLQETQYF
TGTGCCAGCAGTGTGGGTGGGGGGCTACAAGAGACCCAGTACTTC
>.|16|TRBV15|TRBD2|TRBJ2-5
CATSRDGLAGGQTQYF
TGTGCCACCAGCAGAGACGGACTAGCGGGGGGGCAGACCCAGTACTTC
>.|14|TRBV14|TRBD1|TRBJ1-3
CASSLVGQGNTIYF
TGTGCCAGCAGCCTTGTCGGACAGGGGAACACCATATATTTT
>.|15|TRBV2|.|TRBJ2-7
CASSDVSAVGDEQYF
TGTGCCAGCAGTGACGTCAGCGCAGTCGGGGACGAGCAGTACTTC
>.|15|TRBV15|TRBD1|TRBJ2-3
CATSGRDSPTDTQYF
TGTGCCACCAGCGGCCGGGACAGTCCGACAGATACGCAGTATTTT
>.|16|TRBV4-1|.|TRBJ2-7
CASSQDRANRLYEQYF
TGCGCCAGCAGCCAAGATAGGGCGAACAGACTCTACGAGCAGTACTTC
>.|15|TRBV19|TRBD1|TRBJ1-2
CASSIRDRANYGYTF
TGTGCCAGTAGTATAAGAGACAGGGCTAACTATGGCTACACCTTC
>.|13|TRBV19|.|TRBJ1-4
CASRALVNEKLFF
TGTGCCAGTCGGGCCCTCGTTAATGAAAAACTGTTTTTT
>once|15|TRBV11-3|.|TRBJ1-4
CASSLGRGAPQQLFF
TGTGCCAGCAGCTTAGGTCGAGGTGCCCCACAACAACTGTTTTTT
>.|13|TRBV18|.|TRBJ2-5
CASSPGIQETQYF
TGTGCCAGCTCACCTGGCATCCAAGAGACCCAGTACTTC
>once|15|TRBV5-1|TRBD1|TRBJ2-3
CASSLAGGFTDTQYF
TGCGCCAGCAGCTTGGCAGGGGGATTCACAGATACGCAGTATTTT
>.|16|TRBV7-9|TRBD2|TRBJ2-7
CASSPSVRSGSYEQYF
TGTGCCAGCAGCCCGTCTGTTAGGAGCGGGAGCTACGAGCAGTACTTC
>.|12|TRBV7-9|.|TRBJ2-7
CASSLDTYEQYF
TGTGCCAGCAGCCTAGACACCTACGAGCAGTACTTC
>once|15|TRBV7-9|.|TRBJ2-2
CASSYGVANTGELFF
TGTGCCAGCAGCTACGGGGTCGCGAACACCGGGGAGCTGTTTTTT
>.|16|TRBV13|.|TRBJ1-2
CASSLGVKQAPYGYTF
TGTGCCAGCAGCTTAGGAGTTAAACAGGCTCCCTATGGCTACACCTTC
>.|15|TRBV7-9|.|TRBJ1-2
CASSLVQGGEYGYTF
TGTGCCAGCAGCTTAGTGCAGGGAGGGGAATATGGCTACACCTTC
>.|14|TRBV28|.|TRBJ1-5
CASSLPSRFQPQHF
TGTGCCAGCAGTTTGCCCTCAAGGTTTCAGCCCCAGCATTTT
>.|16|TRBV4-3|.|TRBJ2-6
CASSQWVTSGANVLTF
TGCGCCAGCAGCCAGTGGGTTACCTCTGGGGCCAACGTCCTGACTTTC
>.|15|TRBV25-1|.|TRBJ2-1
CASSEYTGTGNEQFF
TGTGCCAGCAGTGAATACACGGGTACGGGCAATGAGCAGTTCTTC
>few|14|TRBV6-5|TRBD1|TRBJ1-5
CASSLGQGGQPQHF
TGTGCCAGCAGTCTCGGACAGGGAGGGCAGCCCCAGCATTTT
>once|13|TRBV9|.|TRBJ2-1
CASSVTWESEQFF
TGTGCCAGCAGTGTAACGTGGGAGAGTGAGCAGTTCTTC
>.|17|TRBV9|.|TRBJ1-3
CASSVEPSGMLGNTIYF
TGTGCCAGCAGCGTAGAACCCTCGGGGATGTTGGGAAACACCATATATTTT
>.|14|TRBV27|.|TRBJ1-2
CASSSTVPPYGYTF
TGTGCCAGCAGTTCTACAGTCCCACCCTATGGCTACACCTTC
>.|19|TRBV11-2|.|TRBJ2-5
CASTPEWFWDGGLRETQYF
TGTGCCAGCACCCCTGAGTGGTTTTGGGACGGGGGGCTGAGGGAGACCCAGTACTTC
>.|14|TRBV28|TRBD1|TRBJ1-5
CASSLTGVNQPQHF
TGTGCCAGCAGTTTAACAGGGGTAAATCAGCCCCAGCATTTT